The sequence of this T cell receptor (beta chain) was determined in a study of T cells after posttransplantation cyclophosphamide. Busulfan-fludarabine conditioning, marrow transplant, and cyclophosphamide on days +3 and +4 were administered. Data came from immunoSEQ multiplex PCR; TCRdb stores just in-frame clones and leaves some out. The table lists under 20,000 clones, 74% of them singletons. Germline-derived CDR1 and CDR2 are LGHNA and YNFKEQ. Trimming pared 1 base from V and 4 bases from J, leaving 8 bases between. There are 15 residues in the CDR3. In this sample, this clone turned up a few times.

The origin of this receptor is a male patient in his thirties who received an allogeneic stem cell transplant from a related donor, was CMV-positive, and had acute GVHD only. The T cells may come from the graft donor. V is TRBV4-2 and J is TRBJ1-6; D gene uncertain. Here the sequenced sample was PBMCs, taken after an allogeneic stem cell transplant with post-transplant cyclophosphamide. The CDR3 sequence is CASSQVADYNSPLHF. In DNA, the CDR3 is TGTGCCAGCAGCCAAGTAGCAGATTATAATTCACCCCTCCACTTT.